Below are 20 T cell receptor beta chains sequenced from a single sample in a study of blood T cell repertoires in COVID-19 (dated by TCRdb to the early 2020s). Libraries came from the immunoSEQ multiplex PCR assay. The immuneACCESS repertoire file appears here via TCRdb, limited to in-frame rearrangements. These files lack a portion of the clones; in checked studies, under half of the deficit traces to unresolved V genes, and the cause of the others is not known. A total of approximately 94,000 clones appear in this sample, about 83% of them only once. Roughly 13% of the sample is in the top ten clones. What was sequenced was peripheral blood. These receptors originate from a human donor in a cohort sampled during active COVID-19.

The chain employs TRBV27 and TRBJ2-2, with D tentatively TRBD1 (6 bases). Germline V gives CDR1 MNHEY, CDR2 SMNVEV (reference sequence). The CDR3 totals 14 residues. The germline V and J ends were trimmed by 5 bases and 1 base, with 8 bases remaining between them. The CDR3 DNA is TGTGCCAGCAGTCGACAGGAGAACACCGGGGAGCTGTTTTTT. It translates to CASSRQENTGELFF.

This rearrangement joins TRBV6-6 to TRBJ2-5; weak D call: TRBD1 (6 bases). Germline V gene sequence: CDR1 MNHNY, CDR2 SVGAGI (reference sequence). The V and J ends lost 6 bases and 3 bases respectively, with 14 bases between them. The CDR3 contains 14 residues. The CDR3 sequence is CASRETGLEETQYF. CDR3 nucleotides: TGTGCCAGCAGGGAGACAGGCTTAGAAGAGACCCAGTACTTC.

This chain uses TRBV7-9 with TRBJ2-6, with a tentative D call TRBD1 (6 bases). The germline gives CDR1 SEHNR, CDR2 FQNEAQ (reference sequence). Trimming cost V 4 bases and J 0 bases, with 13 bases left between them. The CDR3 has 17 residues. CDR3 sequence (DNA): TGTGCCAGCAGCTCCCAATCACAGGGCTCTGGGGCCAACGTCCTGACTTTC. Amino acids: CASSSQSQGSGANVLTF. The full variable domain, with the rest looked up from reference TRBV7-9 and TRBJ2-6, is DTGVSQNPRHKITKRGQNVTFRCDPISEHNRLYWYRQTLGQGPEFLTYFQNEAQLEKSRLLSDRFSAERPKGSFSTLEIQRTEQGDSAMYLCASSSQSQGSGANVLTFGAGSRLTVL.

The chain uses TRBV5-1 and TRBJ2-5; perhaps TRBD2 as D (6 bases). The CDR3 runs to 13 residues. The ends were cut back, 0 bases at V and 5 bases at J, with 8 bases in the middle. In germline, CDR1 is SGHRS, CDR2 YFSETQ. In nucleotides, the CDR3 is TGCGCCAGCAGCTTGGCTGGGGGGGAGACCCAGTACTTC. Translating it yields CASSLAGGETQYF.

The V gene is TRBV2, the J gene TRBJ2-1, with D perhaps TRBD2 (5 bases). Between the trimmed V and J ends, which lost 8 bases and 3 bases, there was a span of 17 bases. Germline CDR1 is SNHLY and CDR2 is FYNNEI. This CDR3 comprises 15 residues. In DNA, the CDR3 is TGTGCCAGCGGTCGTGGGAGCCCCGACTACAATGAGCAGTTCTTC. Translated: CASGRGSPDYNEQFF.

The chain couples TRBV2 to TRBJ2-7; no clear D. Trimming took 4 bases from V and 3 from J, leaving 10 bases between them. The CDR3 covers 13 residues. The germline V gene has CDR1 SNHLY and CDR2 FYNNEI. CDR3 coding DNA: TGTGCCAGCAGTGTAGGCAGGCTCTACGAGCAGTACTTC. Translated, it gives CASSVGRLYEQYF.

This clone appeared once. Here the CDR3 DNA reads TGCAGTGCTAGTTCACAGGGGGGGCATGAGCAGTTCTTC. Translation: CSASSQGGHEQFF. The chain recombines TRBV20-1 with TRBJ2-1; D might be TRBD1 (8 bases). V dropped 3 bases and J dropped 8 bases, with 14 bases sitting between them. CDR3 size: 13 residues. CDR1 and CDR2 from the germline V gene are DFQATT and SNEGSKA (reference sequence).

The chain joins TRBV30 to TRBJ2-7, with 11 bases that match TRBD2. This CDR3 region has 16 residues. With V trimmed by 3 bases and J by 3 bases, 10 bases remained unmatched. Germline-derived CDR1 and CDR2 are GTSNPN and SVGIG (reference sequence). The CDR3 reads CAWRRRGTSGNYEQYF. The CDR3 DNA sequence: TGTGCCTGGAGAAGAAGGGGGACTAGCGGAAACTACGAGCAGTACTTC.

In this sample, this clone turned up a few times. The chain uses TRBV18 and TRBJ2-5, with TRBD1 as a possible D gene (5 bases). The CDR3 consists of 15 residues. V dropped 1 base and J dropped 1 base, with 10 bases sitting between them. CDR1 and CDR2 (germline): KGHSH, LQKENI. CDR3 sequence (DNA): TGTGCCAGCTCACCACTAGGGGCCTCCCAAGAGACCCAGTACTTC. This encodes CASSPLGASQETQYF. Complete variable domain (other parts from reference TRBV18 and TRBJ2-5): NAGVMQNPRHLVRRRGQEARLRCSPMKGHSHVYWYRQLPEEGLKFMVYLQKENIIDESGMPKERFSAEFPKEGPSILRIQQVVRGDSAAYFCASSPLGASQETQYFGPGTRLLVL.

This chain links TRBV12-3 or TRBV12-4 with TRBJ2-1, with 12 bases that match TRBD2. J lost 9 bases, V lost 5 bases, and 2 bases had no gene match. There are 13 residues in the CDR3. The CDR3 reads CASSPSGRGEQFF. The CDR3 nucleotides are TGTGCCAGCAGTCCTAGCGGGAGGGGTGAGCAGTTCTTC.

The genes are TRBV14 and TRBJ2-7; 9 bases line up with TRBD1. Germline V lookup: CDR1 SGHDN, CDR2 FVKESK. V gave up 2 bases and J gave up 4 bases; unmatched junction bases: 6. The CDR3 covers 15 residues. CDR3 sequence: CASSQLDRGQYEQYF. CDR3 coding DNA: TGTGCCAGCAGCCAACTGGACAGGGGTCAGTACGAGCAGTACTTC.

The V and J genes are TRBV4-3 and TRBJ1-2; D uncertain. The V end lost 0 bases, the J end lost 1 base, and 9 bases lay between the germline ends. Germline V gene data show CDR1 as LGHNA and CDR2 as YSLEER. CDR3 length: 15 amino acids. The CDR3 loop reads CASSQDLNNNYGYTF. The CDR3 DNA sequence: TGCGCCAGCAGCCAAGATCTCAACAATAACTATGGCTACACCTTC.

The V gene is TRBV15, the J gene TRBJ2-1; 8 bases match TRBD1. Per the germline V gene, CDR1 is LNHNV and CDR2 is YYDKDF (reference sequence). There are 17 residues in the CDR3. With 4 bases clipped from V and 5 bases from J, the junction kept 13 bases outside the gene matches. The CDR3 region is CATSKTNRGTPHNEQFF. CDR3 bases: TGTGCCACCAGCAAAACCAACAGGGGGACCCCCCACAATGAGCAGTTCTTC.

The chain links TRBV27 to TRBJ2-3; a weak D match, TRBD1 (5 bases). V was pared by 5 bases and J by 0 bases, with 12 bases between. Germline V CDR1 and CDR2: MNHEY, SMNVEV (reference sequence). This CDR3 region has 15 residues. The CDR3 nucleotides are TGTGCCAGCAGTCGACAGCACTCTAGCACAGATACGCAGTATTTT. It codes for CASSRQHSSTDTQYF.

The CDR3 is CASSLAAGLGGELFF. Written as DNA, the CDR3 is TGCGCCAGCAGCTTGGCGGCAGGGCTGGGCGGGGAGCTGTTTTTT. The chain joins TRBV5-1 to TRBJ2-2; D perhaps matches TRBD1 (5 bases). This CDR3 is built from 15 residues. Trimming removed 0 bases from V and 7 bases from J, with 13 bases in between. The germline V gene encodes CDR1 SGHRS and CDR2 YFSETQ.

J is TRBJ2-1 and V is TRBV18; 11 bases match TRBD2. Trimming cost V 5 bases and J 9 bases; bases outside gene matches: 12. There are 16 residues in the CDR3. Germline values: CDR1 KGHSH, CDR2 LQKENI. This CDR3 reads CASSTSLAGVGPEQFF. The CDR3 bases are TGTGCCAGCTCAACGTCACTAGCGGGGGTAGGTCCTGAGCAGTTCTTC. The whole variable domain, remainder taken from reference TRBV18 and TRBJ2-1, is NAGVMQNPRHLVRRRGQEARLRCSPMKGHSHVYWYRQLPEEGLKFMVYLQKENIIDESGMPKERFSAEFPKEGPSILRIQQVVRGDSAAYFCASSTSLAGVGPEQFFGPGTRLTVL.

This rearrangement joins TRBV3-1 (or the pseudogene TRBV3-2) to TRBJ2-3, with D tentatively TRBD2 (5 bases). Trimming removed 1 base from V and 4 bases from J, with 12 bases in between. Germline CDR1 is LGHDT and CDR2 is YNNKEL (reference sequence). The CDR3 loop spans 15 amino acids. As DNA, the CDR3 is TGTGCCAGCAGCCAAGTCGGACTCAACGCAGATACGCAGTATTTT. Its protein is CASSQVGLNADTQYF.

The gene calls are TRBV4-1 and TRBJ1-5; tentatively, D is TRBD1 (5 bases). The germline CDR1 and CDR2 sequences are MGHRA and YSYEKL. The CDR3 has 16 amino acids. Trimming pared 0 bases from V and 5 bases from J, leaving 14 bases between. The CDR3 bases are TGCGCCAGCAGCCAAGACTGGTCGACAGCCCATCAGCCCCAGCATTTT. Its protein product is CASSQDWSTAHQPQHF.

CDR3: CASSQEVPRGETQYF. The CDR3 nucleotides read TGCGCCAGCAGCCAAGAGGTCCCAAGAGGGGAGACCCAGTACTTC. This chain uses TRBV4-1 with TRBJ2-5, with D tentatively TRBD2 (5 bases). The germline V gene encodes CDR1 MGHRA and CDR2 YSYEKL. The length of the CDR3 is 15 residues. Trimming left V 0 bases short and J 5 bases short, with 13 bases between.

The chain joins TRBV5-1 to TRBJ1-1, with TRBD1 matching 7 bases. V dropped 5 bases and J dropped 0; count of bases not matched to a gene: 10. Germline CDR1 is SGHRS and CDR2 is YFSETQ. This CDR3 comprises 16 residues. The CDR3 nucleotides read TGCGCCAGCAGGTCGAGACAGGGAGCTATGAACACTGAAGCTTTCTTT. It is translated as CASRSRQGAMNTEAFF.